A selection of T cell receptor beta chains follows, all from one sample in a study of cytomegalovirus exposure and HLA in healthy donors. Libraries were prepared by immunoSEQ multiplex PCR; TCRdb keeps only in-frame clonotypes and omits some of them. The sample lists about 100,000 clones, more than 60% seen once, with more than 4.5% in the top ten. The specimen was PBMCs. All receptors derive from a female donor in good health and CMV-seropositive. Each CDR3 is given with its conserved first and last residue. Fields, in order: CDR3 length, D gene, J gene, V gene, clone size, CDR3 DNA, CDR3 protein. D genes are given only for firm matches. The size entry is marked missing in some rows and otherwise reads once, few, many or a size class.

length: 14; D: TRBD1; J: TRBJ2-7; V: TRBV6-1; size: -; DNA: TGTGCCAGCAGGACGGACAGGGAGTCCTACGAGCAGTACTTC; CDR3: CASRTDRESYEQYF
length: 16; D: TRBD2; J: TRBJ2-1; V: TRBV7-3; size: -; DNA: TGTGCCAGCAGCTTAATGGGTGGCGGGGGCTACAATGAGCAGTTCTTC; CDR3: CASSLMGGGGYNEQFF
length: 12; D: -; J: TRBJ2-3; V: TRBV2; size: -; DNA: TGTGCCAGCTGTCCTAGCACAGATACGCAGTATTTT; CDR3: CASCPSTDTQYF
length: 15; D: -; J: TRBJ2-7; V: TRBV9; size: -; DNA: TGTGCCAGCAGCGTACAGGTTTATTATACCTACGAGCAGTACTTC; CDR3: CASSVQVYYTYEQYF
length: 14; D: -; J: TRBJ2-7; V: TRBV29-1; size: -; DNA: TGCAGCGTTGTCTGGGAGGAGGGCGGTTACGAGCAGTACTTC; CDR3: CSVVWEEGGYEQYF
length: 11; D: -; J: TRBJ1-2; V: TRBV6-5; size: -; DNA: TGTGCCAGCACCTCAGGGTGGGGCTACACCTTC; CDR3: CASTSGWGYTF
length: 13; D: -; J: TRBJ2-7; V: TRBV5-1; size: -; DNA: TGCGCCAGCAGCTTGACAGTCTCCTACGAGCAGTACTTC; CDR3: CASSLTVSYEQYF
length: 17; D: TRBD2; J: TRBJ2-1; V: TRBV5-4; size: -; DNA: TGTGCCAGCAGCTCCGGGACTAGCGGGGGGCCTCGCGGTGAGCAGTTCTTC; CDR3: CASSSGTSGGPRGEQFF
length: 14; D: -; J: TRBJ1-1; V: TRBV18; size: -; DNA: TGTGCCAGCTCGCCGATCGATGAGGGAACTGAAGCTTTCTTT; CDR3: CASSPIDEGTEAFF
length: 12; D: TRBD1; J: TRBJ2-7; V: TRBV11-2; size: -; DNA: TGTGCCAGCATCCGGACAGGGACCGAGCAGTACTTC; CDR3: CASIRTGTEQYF
length: 14; D: -; J: TRBJ1-5; V: TRBV2; size: few; DNA: TGTGCCAGTCAGACAGCGTATAGCAATCAGCCCCAGCATTTT; CDR3: CASQTAYSNQPQHF
length: 14; D: -; J: TRBJ1-5; V: TRBV27; size: -; DNA: TGTGCCAGCAGCAGACAGTATAGCAATCAGCCCCAGCATTTT; CDR3: CASSRQYSNQPQHF
length: 13; D: -; J: TRBJ2-3; V: TRBV18; size: -; DNA: TGTGCCAGCTCACTAGGACTGGCGGATACGCAGTATTTT; CDR3: CASSLGLADTQYF
length: 16; D: TRBD1; J: TRBJ1-1; V: TRBV13; size: -; DNA: TGTGCCAGCAGCTTCAGACAGGGGGTAATAAACACTGAAGCTTTCTTT; CDR3: CASSFRQGVINTEAFF
length: 15; D: TRBD1; J: TRBJ2-3; V: TRBV7-6; size: -; DNA: TGCGCCAGCAGCTTATGGACAGGGAGCACAGATACGCAGTATTTT; CDR3: CASSLWTGSTDTQYF
length: 17; D: TRBD2; J: TRBJ2-3; V: TRBV19; size: -; DNA: TGTGCCAGTGGGACTAGCGGGGGGGAGGGGGGTTCAGATACGCAGTATTTT; CDR3: CASGTSGGEGGSDTQYF
length: 16; D: TRBD1; J: TRBJ1-2; V: TRBV4-1; size: few; DNA: TGCGCCAGCAGCCAAGGCTGGGCCAGGGGGCCCCATGGCTACACCTTC; CDR3: CASSQGWARGPHGYTF
length: 14; D: -; J: TRBJ1-5; V: TRBV29-1; size: -; DNA: TGCAGCGCCACGACAGGCGGTGGCAATCAGCCCCAGCATTTT; CDR3: CSATTGGGNQPQHF
length: 13; D: -; J: TRBJ2-7; V: TRBV27; size: -; DNA: TGTGCCAGCGTTTTGGTACGAGTCTACGAGCAGTACTTC; CDR3: CASVLVRVYEQYF
length: 16; D: TRBD2; J: TRBJ2-1; V: TRBV28; size: -; DNA: TGTGCCAGCAGCTCCTATGGGACTAGCGGGACATATGAGCAGTTCTTC; CDR3: CASSSYGTSGTYEQFF
length: 14; D: TRBD2; J: TRBJ2-7; V: TRBV10-3; size: -; DNA: TGTGCCATCAGTAGACTAGCGGGAGTGGACGAGCAGTACTTC; CDR3: CAISRLAGVDEQYF
length: 20; D: -; J: TRBJ2-1; V: TRBV4-2; size: few; DNA: TGTGCCAGCAGCCATCCCGGGACTTCCGTGGATTGGGGGAGTAGTTCGGAGCAGTTCTTC; CDR3: CASSHPGTSVDWGSSSEQFF
length: 14; D: TRBD2; J: TRBJ2-7; V: TRBV15; size: -; DNA: TGTGCCACCAGGGCGGGGGAGGCTACCTACGAGCAGTACTTC; CDR3: CATRAGEATYEQYF
length: 14; D: -; J: TRBJ1-6; V: TRBV29-1; size: -; DNA: TGCAGCGTCGGGGAGGGCACCTATAATTCACCCCTCCACTTT; CDR3: CSVGEGTYNSPLHF
length: 15; D: TRBD2; J: TRBJ2-5; V: TRBV7-9; size: -; DNA: TGTGCCAGCAGCTTTCGGACTAGCGGGGGAGAGACCCAGTACTTC; CDR3: CASSFRTSGGETQYF
length: 14; D: TRBD1; J: TRBJ2-1; V: TRBV27; size: once; DNA: TGTGCCAGCACCCGTGGACAGGGGAGGGATGAGCAGTTCTTC; CDR3: CASTRGQGRDEQFF
length: 16; D: -; J: TRBJ2-1; V: TRBV9; size: -; DNA: TGTGCCAGCAGCGTAGTAGCTAGCTTAGTAGGGAATGAGCAGTTCTTC; CDR3: CASSVVASLVGNEQFF
length: 13; D: -; J: TRBJ2-7; V: TRBV4-1; size: -; DNA: TGCGCCAGCAGCCGGGAGGTTTTCTACGAGCAGTACTTC; CDR3: CASSREVFYEQYF
length: 14; D: TRBD1; J: TRBJ1-2; V: TRBV5-6; size: -; DNA: TGTGCCAGCAGTACAGACAGGGGTACGGGTGGCTACACCTTC; CDR3: CASSTDRGTGGYTF
length: 14; D: -; J: TRBJ1-2; V: TRBV13; size: -; DNA: TGTGCCAGCAGCGCAGATGGTAATATCTATGGCTACACCTTC; CDR3: CASSADGNIYGYTF
length: 16; D: TRBD2; J: TRBJ2-1; V: TRBV6-5; size: -; DNA: TGTGCCAGCAGTTCCCCTCCTAGCGGGAGGGGCGATGAGCAGTTCTTC; CDR3: CASSSPPSGRGDEQFF
length: 18; D: TRBD1; J: TRBJ2-5; V: TRBV6-8; size: -; DNA: TGTGCCAGCAGTTACCGGGACAGGGGCCGGTCAGATAAGGAGACCCAGTACTTC; CDR3: CASSYRDRGRSDKETQYF
length: 14; D: -; J: TRBJ1-1; V: TRBV11-2; size: -; DNA: TGTGCCAGCAGCCGTGGGAAATCGGGAACTGAAGCTTTCTTT; CDR3: CASSRGKSGTEAFF
length: 14; D: TRBD1; J: TRBJ2-5; V: TRBV5-8; size: -; DNA: TGTGCCAGCAGCTTTCAACAGGGGCGGGAGACCCAGTACTTC; CDR3: CASSFQQGRETQYF
length: 15; D: -; J: TRBJ2-3; V: TRBV7-8; size: -; DNA: TGTGCCAGCAGCTTAGATGCGATTCCCCCAGATACGCAGTATTTT; CDR3: CASSLDAIPPDTQYF
length: 13; D: TRBD1; J: TRBJ2-7; V: TRBV19; size: -; DNA: TGTGCCAGTACCAAGGGACAGGGGAACGAGCAGTACTTC; CDR3: CASTKGQGNEQYF
length: 11; D: -; J: TRBJ2-1; V: TRBV11-3; size: -; DNA: TGTGCCAGCAGTCGTAGAGGAGAGCAGTTCTTC; CDR3: CASSRRGEQFF
length: 14; D: TRBD1; J: TRBJ1-2; V: TRBV27; size: -; DNA: TGTGCCAGCAGGTCCGGGGACAGAGCATATGGCTACACCTTC; CDR3: CASRSGDRAYGYTF
length: 13; D: -; J: TRBJ1-3; V: TRBV9; size: few; DNA: TGTGCCAGCAGCTCGCAAGGGGGGGACACCATATATTTT; CDR3: CASSSQGGDTIYF
length: 16; D: -; J: TRBJ1-3; V: TRBV7-9; size: -; DNA: TGTGCCAGCAGCTTTTCCCAGGGGCTCTCTGGAAACACCATATATTTT; CDR3: CASSFSQGLSGNTIYF
length: 15; D: -; J: TRBJ2-2; V: TRBV5-1; size: -; DNA: TGCGCCAGCAGCTTGGACAGACAGAACACCGGGGAGCTGTTTTTT; CDR3: CASSLDRQNTGELFF
length: 11; D: TRBD2; J: TRBJ2-7; V: TRBV20-1; size: -; DNA: TGCAGTTCGGGACTAGCCGCCGAGCAGTACTTC; CDR3: CSSGLAAEQYF
length: 13; D: -; J: TRBJ2-3; V: TRBV7-2; size: -; DNA: TGTGCCAGCAGCGAGGAGGGGTATGATACGCAGTATTTT; CDR3: CASSEEGYDTQYF
length: 12; D: TRBD2; J: TRBJ2-1; V: TRBV6-6; size: -; DNA: TGTGCCAGTCGGATCGCGGGGGATGAGCAGTTCTTC; CDR3: CASRIAGDEQFF
length: 14; D: -; J: TRBJ2-2; V: TRBV19; size: -; DNA: TGTGCCACGCAACATCAGGGGAGTACCGGGGAGCTGTTTTTT; CDR3: CATQHQGSTGELFF
length: 18; D: -; J: TRBJ1-4; V: TRBV5-1; size: few; DNA: TGCGCCAGCAGCTTGGACGGGAGGCCGGGTTCAACTAATGAAAAACTGTTTTTT; CDR3: CASSLDGRPGSTNEKLFF
length: 15; D: -; J: TRBJ1-3; V: TRBV27; size: -; DNA: TGTGCCAGCAGTAGAACAGGCGGTCCTGGAAACACCATATATTTT; CDR3: CASSRTGGPGNTIYF
length: 12; D: TRBD1; J: TRBJ1-1; V: TRBV5-6; size: -; DNA: TGTGCCAGCAGCTTGATGACAGGGGAAGCTTTCTTT; CDR3: CASSLMTGEAFF
length: 17; D: -; J: TRBJ2-3; V: TRBV7-3; size: -; DNA: TGTGCCAGCAGCTTATTGGGTCGGGGCGGGGGCGCAGATACGCAGTATTTT; CDR3: CASSLLGRGGGADTQYF
length: 15; D: TRBD1; J: TRBJ2-1; V: TRBV9; size: -; DNA: TGTGCCAGCAGCGTATTGTCAGGGGGAAGCAATGAGCAGTTCTTC; CDR3: CASSVLSGGSNEQFF
length: 15; D: TRBD2; J: TRBJ2-1; V: TRBV5-1; size: -; DNA: TGCGCCAGCAGCTTGGTTAGCGGGGCGTACAATGAGCAGTTCTTC; CDR3: CASSLVSGAYNEQFF
length: 15; D: TRBD1; J: TRBJ1-1; V: TRBV2; size: -; DNA: TGTGCCAGCAGTGGACAGGGGGCGCCCGGCACTGAAGCTTTCTTT; CDR3: CASSGQGAPGTEAFF
length: 15; D: TRBD2; J: TRBJ2-1; V: TRBV15; size: -; DNA: TGTGCCACCAGCAGATTTAGCGGGGCGTACAATGAGCAGTTCTTC; CDR3: CATSRFSGAYNEQFF
length: 17; D: -; J: TRBJ1-5; V: TRBV7-2; size: -; DNA: TGTGCCAGCAGCTTACGTTTTTCCCCTACTAGCAATCAGCCCCAGCATTTT; CDR3: CASSLRFSPTSNQPQHF
length: 14; D: -; J: TRBJ2-5; V: TRBV7-3; size: -; DNA: TGTGCCAGCTCGTCTGGTGGGGGGGCAGAGACCCAGTACTTC; CDR3: CASSSGGGAETQYF
length: 16; D: TRBD1; J: TRBJ1-4; V: TRBV6-6; size: -; DNA: TGTGCCAGCAGTTACCCAGGGGGCGCAACTAATGAAAAACTGTTTTTT; CDR3: CASSYPGGATNEKLFF
length: 12; D: -; J: TRBJ2-5; V: TRBV30; size: -; DNA: TGTGCCTGGAGTCCTCAGGTTGAGACCCAGTACTTC; CDR3: CAWSPQVETQYF